These 5 T cell receptor beta chains were all obtained from the same sample, sequenced in a study of Ad26.COV2.S vaccination and SARS-CoV-2 variants (dated by TCRdb to the early 2020s). The sample's treatment or condition label, decoded: 19 received Ad26.COV2.S at low or high dose, single or two shots; about 5 received placebo; per-sample allocation not given. Repertoires of vaccine and placebo recipients were sequenced from samples collected on day 63 after the first injection. Libraries were built with the immunoSEQ multiplex PCR assay. Not all clones reach the TCRdb copy of this immuneACCESS table, which keeps in-frame sequences only. Checked studies attribute under half of the gap to unresolved V genes and leave the rest unexplained. This sample lists roughly 330,000 clones; 75% to 90% were detected once. 5.5% of the sample lies in the top ten. The material sequenced was peripheral blood, taken in a trial of Ad26.COV2.S vaccine versus placebo. The origin of the receptors is a person aged 18-65 years who received the Ad26.COV2.S COVID-19 vaccine or a placebo.

The chain carries TRBV4-2 and TRBJ1-2; no clear D gene. V dropped 4 bases and J dropped 6 bases, with 18 bases sitting between them. CDR1 and CDR2 (germline): LGHNA, YNFKEQ. The CDR3 totals 15 residues. In DNA form, the CDR3 reads TGTGCCAGCAGCCCGGAGGTCTTTCTCGGGCATGGCTACACCTTC. It yields the protein CASSPEVFLGHGYTF.

This clone was recorded a few times. The CDR3 sequence: CASSEGTSGSGADTQYF. The DNA of the CDR3 is TGTGCCAGCAGTGAGGGGACTAGCGGGAGCGGCGCAGATACGCAGTATTTT. The genes are TRBV6-4 and TRBJ2-3; TRBD2 aligns across 14 bases. This CDR3 region has 17 residues. V gave up 3 bases and J gave up 4 bases; unmatched junction bases: 6. Germline CDR1 is MRHNA and CDR2 is SNTAGT.

The V call is TRBV12-5, the J call TRBJ2-3; 7 bases map to TRBD1. The V gene's germline CDR1 is LGHNT and CDR2 FRNRAP. The length of the CDR3 is 16 residues. V lost 4 bases, J lost 1 base, and 8 bases stayed unmatched. The CDR3 region is CASGWGQSPGTDTQYF. The CDR3 region has the DNA TGTGCTAGTGGTTGGGGACAGTCTCCCGGCACAGATACGCAGTATTTT.

The chain combines TRBV4-2 with TRBJ2-2; 11 nucleotides match TRBD2. This CDR3 spans 19 amino acids. V lost 6 bases, J lost 3 bases, and 15 bases stayed unmatched. Germline V gene sequence: CDR1 LGHNA, CDR2 YNFKEQ. The CDR3 sequence: CASRVNALAGDRYTGELFF. The CDR3 DNA follows: TGTGCCAGCAGAGTCAATGCACTAGCGGGAGATCGTTACACCGGGGAGCTGTTTTTT.

The rearrangement joins TRBV6-1 to TRBJ2-1; 7 bases are a match to TRBD1. The CDR3 extends over 16 amino acids. V was clipped by 3 bases and J by 10 bases; unmatched bases: 15. The germline V gene has CDR1 MNHNS and CDR2 SASEGT. This CDR3 is CASSEAFWQGVREQFF. The CDR3 nucleotides read TGTGCCAGCAGTGAGGCTTTTTGGCAGGGGGTACGGGAGCAGTTCTTC.